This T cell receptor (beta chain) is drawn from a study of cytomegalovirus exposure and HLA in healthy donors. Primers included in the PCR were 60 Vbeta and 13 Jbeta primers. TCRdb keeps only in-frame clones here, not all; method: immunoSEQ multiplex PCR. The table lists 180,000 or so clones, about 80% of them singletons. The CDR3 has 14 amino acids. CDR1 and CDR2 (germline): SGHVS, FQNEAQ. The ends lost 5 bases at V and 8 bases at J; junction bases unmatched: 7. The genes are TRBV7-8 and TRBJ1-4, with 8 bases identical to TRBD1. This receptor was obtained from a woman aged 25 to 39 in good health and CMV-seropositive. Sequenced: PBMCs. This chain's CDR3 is CASSTDRVGEKLFF. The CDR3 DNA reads TGTGCCAGCAGCACGGACAGGGTAGGGGAAAAACTGTTTTTT.